Listed below are T cell receptor beta chains from one sample, sequenced in a study of Ad26.COV2.S vaccination and SARS-CoV-2 variants. The assay was immunoSEQ multiplex PCR, and TCRdb's table has in-frame clones only and misses some. The sample includes around 300,000 clones, 90% seen only once; the top ten take around 5%. The sequencing used peripheral blood, collected in a trial of Ad26.COV2.S vaccine versus placebo. The receptors come from a person between 18 and 59 years old who received the Ad26.COV2.S COVID-19 vaccine or a placebo. Each CDR3 is given without its conserved first and last residue. The order of the fields is clone size, V gene, J gene, CDR3 protein. Clone size is not always given. Where it is, it says once, few, many or a class for expanded clones.

clone size: NA; V gene: TRBV3-1/TRBV3-2; J gene: TRBJ1-4; CDR3 protein: ASSQSTNGLF
clone size: NA; V gene: TRBV11-3; J gene: TRBJ2-1; CDR3 protein: ASSLEIAGRDARLNNEQF
clone size: NA; V gene: TRBV4-1; J gene: TRBJ1-1; CDR3 protein: ASSQDRVEAF
clone size: NA; V gene: TRBV27; J gene: TRBJ1-2; CDR3 protein: ASTRDSYTANYGYT
clone size: NA; V gene: TRBV19; J gene: TRBJ2-7; CDR3 protein: ASSKQGRGPYEQY
clone size: many; V gene: TRBV7-2; J gene: TRBJ2-5; CDR3 protein: ASSLGQGSKTQY
clone size: once; V gene: TRBV6-2/TRBV6-3; J gene: TRBJ1-5; CDR3 protein: ASSLHSNQPQH
clone size: NA; V gene: TRBV5-6; J gene: TRBJ1-2; CDR3 protein: ASSSGQNYGYT
clone size: NA; V gene: TRBV14; J gene: TRBJ2-1; CDR3 protein: ASSRKPSEQYNEQF
clone size: NA; V gene: TRBV30; J gene: TRBJ2-3; CDR3 protein: AWMGLTSGGGHTQY
clone size: NA; V gene: TRBV2; J gene: TRBJ2-3; CDR3 protein: ARVGGTDTQY
clone size: NA; V gene: TRBV6-6; J gene: TRBJ1-4; CDR3 protein: AVGRRGEKLF
clone size: NA; V gene: TRBV12-3/TRBV12-4; J gene: TRBJ1-1; CDR3 protein: ASSTGTAIEAF